This T cell receptor beta chain was retrieved from a study of vaccination and CD4 T cells after COVID-19. Study-wide points: The study sampled relatively few convalescent patients and omitted early post-infection timepoints. For SARS-CoV-2-reactive clonotypes, the median went from roughly 21 to 40, a nonsignificant increase.

As to this clonotype: Antigen unknown.

Noted treatment: roughly ten-day PBMC culture with coronavirus spike peptide pools or control peptides (ViraFEST assay). Harvesting of the unexposed donor's CD4+ T cells predated the COVID-19 pandemic (2011-2018). If enough cells were available, CD4+ T cells from unexposed donors were probed with SARS-CoV-2 S/N and four cold-coronavirus spikes. The assay that was used to sequence DNA from cultured CD4+ T cells was the Oncomine TCR Beta short-read assay. From cultured CD4+ T cells, genomic DNA was extracted. TCRdb re-called the PCR reads with MiXCR, one entry per CDR3 protein. This table has 9,000 to 10,000 distinct CDR3 sequences, 35% to 45% appearing once. Per germline, CDR1 SGHTA and CDR2 FQGNSA. Trimming left V 1 base short and J 5 bases short, with 11 bases between. The CDR3 runs to 14 residues.

The chain joins TRBV7-2 to TRBJ1-1; the D gene is possibly TRBD1 (6 bases). The sequencing input was CD4+ T cells from blood, cultured in vitro. This TCR was recovered from a human donor in good health. Here the CDR3 reads CASSLEEGGTEAFF. In DNA, the CDR3 is TGTGCCAGCAGCTTAGAGGAGGGGGGAACTGAAGCTTTCTTT.